This is a list of T cell receptor beta chains from one sample in a study of response to subunit inactivated influenza vaccine. TCRdb re-called the RT-PCR reads with MiXCR, one entry per CDR3 protein. This table has around 250,000 distinct CDR3 sequences, 9.5% to 15% appearing once. The sequenced sample was non-naive T cells sorted from PBMCs, obtained roughly 2 weeks before vaccination. Receptors were obtained from a man over 45 who received an inactivated influenza vaccine. Both conserved end residues are part of each CDR3. Each record gives: clone size, D gene, J gene, V gene, CDR3 protein, CDR3 DNA. The D gene is left open where the match is weak. Where a row states a size, it is once, few, many or the class of an expanded clone; other rows omit it.

many	TRBD1	TRBJ2-7	TRBV12-3/TRBV12-4	CASSFRTGGLEQYF	TGTGCCAGCAGTTTTAGGACAGGGGGCCTCGAGCAGTACTTC
-	TRBD2	TRBJ2-5	TRBV9	CASSPRTSGSGAQYF	TGTGCCAGCAGCCCTCGGACTAGCGGGAGCGGGGCCCAGTACTTC
many	-	TRBJ2-2	TRBV5-1	CASSLTDSANTGELFF	TGCGCCAGCAGCCTAACCGACAGCGCGAACACCGGGGAGCTGTTTTTT
many	TRBD1	TRBJ2-1	TRBV6-1	CASSPDRSSYNEQFF	TGTGCCAGCAGCCCGGACAGGAGCTCCTACAATGAGCAGTTCTTC
-	TRBD1	TRBJ2-4	TRBV20-1	CSAMDPLGQGAHIQYF	TGCAGTGCTATGGATCCCCTGGGACAGGGGGCGCACATTCAGTACTTC
many	-	TRBJ2-7	TRBV27	CASRPLRPGLTYEQYF	TGTGCCAGCAGACCCCTCCGACCGGGACTGACATACGAGCAGTACTTC
-	-	TRBJ2-3	TRBV14	CASSQVTDTQYF	TGTGCCAGCAGCCAAGTAACAGATACGCAGTATTTT
-	-	TRBJ2-3	TRBV11-2	CASSLESSTMGIGQYF	TGTGCCAGCAGCTTAGAATCGAGTACTATGGGGATCGGGCAGTATTTT
many	-	TRBJ2-4	TRBV5-1	CASSSSGDPRDIQYF	TGCGCCAGCAGTTCGTCAGGGGATCCAAGGGACATTCAGTACTTC
-	TRBD2	TRBJ2-3	TRBV10-3	CAIRAASGSTDTQYF	TGTGCCATCAGGGCGGCTAGCGGGAGCACAGATACGCAGTATTTT
-	TRBD1	TRBJ2-5	TRBV5-8	CASSWDHSGTGIQTQYF	TGTGCCAGCAGCTGGGACCATTCCGGGACAGGGATTCAGACCCAGTACTTC
-	-	TRBJ2-7	TRBV5-1	CASGGVGAFEQYF	TGCGCCAGCGGGGGAGTAGGGGCCTTCGAGCAGTACTTC
many	TRBD2	TRBJ2-1	TRBV29-1	CSVAGGYGEQFF	TGCAGCGTTGCGGGGGGATACGGTGAGCAGTTCTTC
few	-	TRBJ2-4	TRBV12-3/TRBV12-4	CASSLASGPGGKNIQYF	TGTGCCAGCAGTTTAGCTTCGGGCCCCGGGGGCAAAAACATTCAGTACTTC
few	TRBD1	TRBJ2-3	TRBV19	CASSIQGADTQYF	TGTGCCAGTAGTATACAGGGGGCAGATACGCAGTATTTT
-	TRBD1	TRBJ1-6	TRBV5-1	CASSMTGGASNSPLHF	TGCGCCAGCAGCATGACAGGGGGCGCCTCTAATTCACCCCTCCACTTT
-	-	TRBJ2-1	TRBV18	CASSPSPLMSSYNEQFF	TGTGCCAGCTCACCCTCCCCGCTGATGAGCTCCTACAATGAGCAGTTCTTC
few	-	TRBJ2-7	TRBV4-3	CASSQDRGLSYEQYF	TGCGCCAGCAGCCAAGATCGGGGCCTGTCCTACGAGCAGTACTTC